In this sample, the clone carrying this TCR beta chain is medium-sized (0.01 to 0.1%). Every molecule of TCR cDNA had its own unique molecular identifier. TCRdb re-called the 5' RACE reads through MiXCR, storing one row per CDR3 protein. The profile shows about 2,100 distinct CDR3 sequences, roughly 8.9% of them singletons. These data come from a study of spatial heterogeneity in lung cancer. Study in general: Raw reads contained each unique TCR and UMI combination more than ten times on average.

Time point defined: sample taken at primary tumor resection. Patients with untreated early-stage non-small cell lung cancer, numbering around 72, were the donors. Whole RNA obtained from tumor, nontumor lung or frozen PBMC underwent sequencing without sorting. The CDR3 runs 16 residues. Germline V gene lookup returns CDR1 KGHDR and CDR2 SFDVKD. Trimming left V 4 bases short and J 7 bases short, with 18 bases between. Material: normal lung tissue next to the tumor, obtained at surgery. The chain uses TRBV24-1 and TRBJ2-2; the D gene is possibly TRBD1 (5 bases). The clonotype was recovered from a female donor with early-stage non-small cell lung cancer. The CDR3 nucleotides are TGTGCCACCAGTGAACCGACAGCGAGGACGCTCGGGGAGCTGTTTTTT. Translated: CATSEPTARTLGELFF.